This T cell receptor beta chain was identified during a study of shared T cell receptors in the human thymus. This CDR3 contains 14 residues. Trimming cost V 0 bases and J 5 bases, with 8 bases left between them. Germline CDR1 MGHRA, CDR2 YSYEKL. TCRdb's table, derived via immunoSEQ multiplex PCR, lists solely in-frame clones and lacks some. The table includes roughly 700,000 clones, roughly 90% detected once. This sample was also put to use in a study of human thymus T cells. That paper adds: Corrective surgery for congenital heart defects was being performed on the healthy Finnish infants who served as donors. Thymus pieces cut out during corrective heart surgery were the tissue that was used. Related work showed strongly overlapping thymic repertoires across unrelated individuals.

The specimen was thymocytes. This clonotype was sampled from a boy less than two years old with a congenital heart defect. The chain carries TRBV4-1 and TRBJ1-5; D remains unclear. The CDR3 is CASSQDTGDQPQHF. The DNA of the CDR3 is TGCGCCAGCAGCCAAGATACGGGAGATCAGCCCCAGCATTTT.